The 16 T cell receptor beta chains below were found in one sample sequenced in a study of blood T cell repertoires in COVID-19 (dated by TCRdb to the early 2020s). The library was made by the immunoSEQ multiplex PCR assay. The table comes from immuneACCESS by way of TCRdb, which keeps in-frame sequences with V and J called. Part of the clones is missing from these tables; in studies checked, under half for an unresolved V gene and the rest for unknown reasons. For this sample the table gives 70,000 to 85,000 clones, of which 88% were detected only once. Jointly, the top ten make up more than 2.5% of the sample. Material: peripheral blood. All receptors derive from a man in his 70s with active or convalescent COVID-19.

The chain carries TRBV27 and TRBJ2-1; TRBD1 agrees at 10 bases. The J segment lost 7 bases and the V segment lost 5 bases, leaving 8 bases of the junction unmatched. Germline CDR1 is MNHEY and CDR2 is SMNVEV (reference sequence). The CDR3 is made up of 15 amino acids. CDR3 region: CASSLRDRGGNEQFF. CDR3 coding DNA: TGTGCCAGCAGTCTCCGGGACAGGGGAGGGAATGAGCAGTTCTTC.

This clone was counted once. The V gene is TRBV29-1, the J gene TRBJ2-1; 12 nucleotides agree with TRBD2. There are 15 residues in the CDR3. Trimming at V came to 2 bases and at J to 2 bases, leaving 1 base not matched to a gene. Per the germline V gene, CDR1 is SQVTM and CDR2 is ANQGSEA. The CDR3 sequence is CSVERTSGTYNEQFF. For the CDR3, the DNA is TGCAGCGTTGAACGGACTAGCGGGACCTACAATGAGCAGTTCTTC.

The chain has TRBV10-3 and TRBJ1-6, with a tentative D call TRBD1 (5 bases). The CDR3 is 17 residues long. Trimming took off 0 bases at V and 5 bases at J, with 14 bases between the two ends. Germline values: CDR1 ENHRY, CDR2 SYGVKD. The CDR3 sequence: CAISESDSLRNNSPLHF. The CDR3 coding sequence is TGTGCCATCAGTGAGTCAGACAGTCTTCGGAATAATTCACCCCTCCACTTT.

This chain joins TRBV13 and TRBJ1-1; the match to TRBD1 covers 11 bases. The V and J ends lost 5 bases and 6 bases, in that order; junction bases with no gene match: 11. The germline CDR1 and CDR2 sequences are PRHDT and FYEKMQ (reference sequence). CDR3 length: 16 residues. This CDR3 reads CASSRDPGQGVPEAFF. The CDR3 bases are TGTGCCAGCAGCCGGGACCCGGGACAGGGGGTCCCTGAAGCTTTCTTT.

CDR3 DNA sequence: TGTGCCAGCAGCTTGTTGGCGGGGGGAACCTACACCTTC. It translates to CASSLLAGGTYTF. This chain uses TRBV5-6 with TRBJ1-2; maybe TRBD1 (5 bases). The germline V gene has CDR1 SGHDT and CDR2 YYEEEE. V lost 1 base, J lost 10 bases, and 14 bases lay in between. CDR3 length equals 13 residues.

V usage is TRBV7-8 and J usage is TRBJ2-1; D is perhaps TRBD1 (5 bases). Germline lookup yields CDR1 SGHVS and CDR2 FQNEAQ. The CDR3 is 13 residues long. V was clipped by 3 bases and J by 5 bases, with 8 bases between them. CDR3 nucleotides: TGTGCCAGCAGCTTCGACAGAAACAATGAGCAGTTCTTC. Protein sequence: CASSFDRNNEQFF.

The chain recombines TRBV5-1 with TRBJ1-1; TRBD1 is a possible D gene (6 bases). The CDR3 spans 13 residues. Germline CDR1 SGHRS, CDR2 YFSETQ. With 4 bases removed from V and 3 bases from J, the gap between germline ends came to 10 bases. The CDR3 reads CASSIRTDTEAFF. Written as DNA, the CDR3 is TGCGCCAGCAGCATACGGACAGACACTGAAGCTTTCTTT.

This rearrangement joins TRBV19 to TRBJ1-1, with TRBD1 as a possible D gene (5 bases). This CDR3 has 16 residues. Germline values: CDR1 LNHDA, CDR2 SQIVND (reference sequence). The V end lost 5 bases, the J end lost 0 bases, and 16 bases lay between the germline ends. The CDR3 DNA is TGTGCCAGTAGTTCTCTCACGGGGGGAATGAACACTGAAGCTTTCTTT. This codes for CASSSLTGGMNTEAFF.

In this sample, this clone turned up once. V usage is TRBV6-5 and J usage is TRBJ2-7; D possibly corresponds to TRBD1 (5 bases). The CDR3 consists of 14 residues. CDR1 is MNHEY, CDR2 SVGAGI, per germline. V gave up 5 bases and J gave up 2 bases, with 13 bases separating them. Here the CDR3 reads CASSPRTSTYEQYF. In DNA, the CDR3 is TGTGCCAGCAGTCCCCGGACAAGTACCTACGAGCAGTACTTC.

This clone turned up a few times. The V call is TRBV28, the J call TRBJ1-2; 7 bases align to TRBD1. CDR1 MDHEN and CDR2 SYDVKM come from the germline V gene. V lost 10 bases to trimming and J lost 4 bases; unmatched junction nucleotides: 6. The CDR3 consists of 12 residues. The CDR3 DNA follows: TGTGCCATCAGCCAGGGGGGCTATGGCTACACCTTC. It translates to CAISQGGYGYTF.

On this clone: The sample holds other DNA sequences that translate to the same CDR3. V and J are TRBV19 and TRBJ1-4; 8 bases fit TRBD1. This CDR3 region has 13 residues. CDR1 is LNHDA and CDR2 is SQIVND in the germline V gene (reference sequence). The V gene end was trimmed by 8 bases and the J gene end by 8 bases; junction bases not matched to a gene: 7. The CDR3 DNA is TGTGCCAGTTCCAGGGGGCTGGACGAAAAACTGTTTTTT. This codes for CASSRGLDEKLFF.

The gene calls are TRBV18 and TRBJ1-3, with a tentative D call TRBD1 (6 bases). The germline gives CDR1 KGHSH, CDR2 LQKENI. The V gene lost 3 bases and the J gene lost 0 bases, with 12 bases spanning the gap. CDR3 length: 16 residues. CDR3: CASSPPNRASGNTIYF. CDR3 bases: TGTGCCAGCTCACCCCCCAACAGGGCCTCTGGAAACACCATATATTTT.

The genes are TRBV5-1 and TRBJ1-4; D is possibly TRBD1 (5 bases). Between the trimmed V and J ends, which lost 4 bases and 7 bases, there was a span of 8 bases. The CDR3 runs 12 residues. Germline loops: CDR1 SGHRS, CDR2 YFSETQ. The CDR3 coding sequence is TGCGCCAGCAGCACTCAGGGTGAAAAACTGTTTTTT. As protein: CASSTQGEKLFF.

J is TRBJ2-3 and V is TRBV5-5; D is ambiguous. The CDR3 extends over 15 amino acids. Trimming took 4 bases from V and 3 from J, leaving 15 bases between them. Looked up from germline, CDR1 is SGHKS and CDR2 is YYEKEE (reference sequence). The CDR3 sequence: CASSPLEIRTDTQYF. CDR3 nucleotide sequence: TGTGCCAGCAGCCCGCTAGAGATCCGGACAGATACGCAGTATTTT.

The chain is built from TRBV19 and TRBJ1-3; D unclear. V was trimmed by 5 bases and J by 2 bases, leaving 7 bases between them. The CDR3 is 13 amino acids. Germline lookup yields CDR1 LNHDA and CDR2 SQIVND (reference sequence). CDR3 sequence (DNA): TGTGCCAGTAGTGTTTCAACTGGAAACACCATATATTTT. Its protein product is CASSVSTGNTIYF.

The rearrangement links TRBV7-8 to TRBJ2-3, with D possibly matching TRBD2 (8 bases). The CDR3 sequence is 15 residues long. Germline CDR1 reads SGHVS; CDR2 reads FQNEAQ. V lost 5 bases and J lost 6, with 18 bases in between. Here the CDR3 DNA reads TGTGCCAGCAGCCGGGAGGGGGCCCTCAGGGATACGCAGTATTTT. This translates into CASSREGALRDTQYF.